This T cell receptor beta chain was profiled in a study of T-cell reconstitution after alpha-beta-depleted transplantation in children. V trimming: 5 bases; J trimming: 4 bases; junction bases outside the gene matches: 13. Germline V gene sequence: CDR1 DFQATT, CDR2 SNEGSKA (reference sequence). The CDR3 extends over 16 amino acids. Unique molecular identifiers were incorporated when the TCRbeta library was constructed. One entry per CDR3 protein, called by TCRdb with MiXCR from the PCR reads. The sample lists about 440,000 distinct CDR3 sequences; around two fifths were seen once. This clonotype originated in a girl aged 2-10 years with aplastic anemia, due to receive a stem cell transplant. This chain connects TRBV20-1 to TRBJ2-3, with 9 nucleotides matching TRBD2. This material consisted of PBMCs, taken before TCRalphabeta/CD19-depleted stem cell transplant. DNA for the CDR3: TGCAGTGCTGAGCCCCCGGGTAGCGGGGGCCCAGATACGCAGTATTTT. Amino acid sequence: CSAEPPGSGGPDTQYF.